Each of the 14 T cell receptor beta chains below was sequenced from the same sample in a study of T-cell reconstitution after alpha-beta-depleted transplantation in children. The TCRbeta library was prepared with unique molecular identifiers. TCRdb called the PCR reads again in MiXCR, with one record for every CDR3 protein. The sample gives some 310,000 distinct CDR3 sequences, roughly 25% of which show up once; 9.5% to 12% is in the top ten. Sample: PBMCs, mostly from graft donor cells, taken 180 days after TCRalphabeta/CD19-depleted stem cell transplant. The receptors were gathered from a male patient between 5 and 17 years old who had a stem cell transplant for acute lymphoblastic leukemia, so the T cells may come from the graft donor.

The sample holds a few counts of this clonotype. This chain's CDR3 is CASSYSVDPSTDTQYF. The CDR3 nucleotides read TGTGCCAGCAGTTACTCGGTGGACCCTAGCACAGATACGCAGTATTTT. The chain links TRBV6-5 to TRBJ2-3, with D hard to call. This CDR3 contains 16 residues. Per germline, CDR1 MNHEY and CDR2 SVGAGI. The V gene lost 0 bases and the J gene lost 0 bases, with 10 bases spanning the gap.

The chain combines TRBV6-1 with TRBJ2-5; 9 bases map to TRBD1. Trimming cost V 4 bases and J 5 bases; bases outside gene matches: 8. This CDR3 has 15 residues. Germline CDR1 is MNHNS and CDR2 is SASEGT. CDR3 in DNA: TGTGCCAGCAGTGTCTATTTCGGACAGGGGGAGACCCAGTACTTC. It specifies CASSVYFGQGETQYF.

The J gene is TRBJ2-2, the V gene TRBV3-1; 9 bases align to TRBD2. The V gene's germline CDR1 is LGHDT and CDR2 YNNKEL (reference sequence). V shed 4 bases, J shed 7 bases, and the junction held 13 bases outside the gene matches. The CDR3 loop spans 17 amino acids. This chain's CDR3 is CASSPFLREGQHGELFF. CDR3 bases: TGTGCCAGCAGCCCCTTCTTGCGGGAGGGCCAACACGGGGAGCTGTTTTTT. Together with reference TRBV3-1 and TRBJ2-2, the CDR3 gives the full variable domain: DTAVSQTPKYLVTQMGNDKSIKCEQNLGHDTMYWYKQDSKKFLKIMFSYNNKELIINETVPNRFSPKSPDKAHLNLHINSLELGDSAVYFCASSPFLREGQHGELFFGEGSRLTVL.

The chain carries TRBV20-1 and TRBJ2-5; D may be TRBD2 (5 bases). This CDR3 has 17 amino acids. Germline CDR1 is DFQATT and CDR2 is SNEGSKA (reference sequence). Trimming pared 3 bases from V and 4 bases from J, leaving 24 bases between. CDR3 amino acids: CSASKSRGRTLRETQYF. CDR3 in DNA: TGCAGTGCTAGCAAATCGAGAGGGAGAACTCTCCGAGAGACCCAGTACTTC.

In the case of this clonotype: The junction and the germline gene differ at one end; a read error may be behind it. The chain uses TRBV6-1 and TRBJ1-2; D is perhaps TRBD1 (6 bases). Germline values: CDR1 MNHNS, CDR2 SASEGT. The CDR3 runs 16 residues. CDR3 bases: TGTGCCAGCAGTATGCATCCAGGGACAACTAACTATGGCGACACCTTC. This codes for CASSMHPGTTNYGDTF.

This clonotype has a handful of counts. This chain connects TRBV5-6 to TRBJ1-1; TRBD1 is a possible D gene (5 bases). Germline CDR1 SGHDT, CDR2 YYEEEE. Between the trimmed V and J ends, which lost 2 bases and 8 bases, there was a span of 13 bases. The CDR3 runs 13 residues. The CDR3 nucleotides read TGTGCCAGCAGCTTAAGAGGGGTGGTAGAAGCTTTCTTT. Protein product: CASSLRGVVEAFF.

V and J are TRBV27 and TRBJ2-3; 11 bases are shared with TRBD2. Germline V gives CDR1 MNHEY, CDR2 SMNVEV (reference sequence). The CDR3 is made up of 16 amino acids. V dropped 5 bases and J dropped 3; count of bases not matched to a gene: 7. The CDR3 region has the DNA TGTGCCAGCAGTCCTAGCGGGAGGAGTGGAACAGATACGCAGTATTTT. Its protein is CASSPSGRSGTDTQYF.

The chain joins TRBV10-2 to TRBJ2-1; a possible D gene is TRBD2 (6 bases). This CDR3 region has 15 residues. Germline CDR1 and CDR2: WSHSY and SAAADI. V was cut by 2 bases and J by 0 bases, with 8 bases left in between. The chain's CDR3 is CASSEIAVSYNEQFF. Here the CDR3 DNA reads TGCGCCAGCAGTGAGATAGCGGTCTCCTACAATGAGCAGTTCTTC.

V is TRBV6-5 and J is TRBJ1-1, with a weak D call TRBD1 (5 bases). The germline gives CDR1 MNHEY, CDR2 SVGAGI. V was clipped by 2 bases and J by 8 bases, with 15 bases between them. CDR3 length: 14 amino acids. The CDR3 is CASSYGSPGPEAFF. Written as DNA, the CDR3 is TGTGCCAGCAGTTACGGGTCCCCGGGACCCGAAGCTTTCTTT.

The chain couples TRBV20-1 to TRBJ1-5, with D maybe TRBD1 (5 bases). The CDR3 is 15 amino acids. Germline V lookup: CDR1 DFQATT, CDR2 SNEGSKA (reference sequence). Trimming took 0 bases from V and 3 from J, leaving 12 bases between them. CDR3 coding DNA: TGCAGTGCTAGAGAGACGGGACGGATCAATCAGCCCCAGCATTTT. Amino acids: CSARETGRINQPQHF.

The chain uses TRBV12-3 or TRBV12-4 and TRBJ1-1; D not resolved. The CDR3 has 11 residues. The V gene lost 2 bases and the J gene lost 8 bases, with 6 bases spanning the gap. The CDR3 region is CASSLMAEAFF. As DNA, the CDR3 is TGTGCCAGCAGTTTAATGGCAGAAGCTTTCTTT.

The chain links TRBV21-1 to TRBJ2-2; TRBD1 is the table's D call and was not checked against the DNA. TRBV21-1 is flagged as a pseudogene. The CDR3 loop spans 16 amino acids. The CDR3, as DNA: TGTGCACACGCCAGCAGCCAGGGGTGCAACACCGGGGAGCTGTTTTTT. Residues: CAHASSQGCNTGELFF.

The rearrangement joins TRBV4-1 to TRBJ2-7; TRBD2 matches 10 bases. Germline CDR1 is MGHRA and CDR2 is YSYEKL. Trimming took 0 bases from V and 6 from J; bases not matched to a gene: 5. CDR3 size: 15 residues. The CDR3 DNA reads TGCGCCAGCAGCCAAGATGGAGCGGGAGGGCGCGAGCAGTACTTC. Its protein is CASSQDGAGGREQYF.

The chain recombines TRBV29-1 with TRBJ1-3; D perhaps matches TRBD1 (5 bases). Germline CDR1 is SQVTM and CDR2 is ANQGSEA. The V end lost 0 bases, the J end lost 4 bases, and 10 bases lay between the germline ends. The CDR3 sequence is 14 residues long. The chain's CDR3 is CSVEDQGPGNTIYF. The CDR3 DNA reads as TGCAGCGTTGAAGATCAGGGACCCGGAAACACCATATATTTT.